This T cell receptor (beta chain) was captured in a study of T-cell reconstitution after alpha-beta-depleted transplantation in children. This clonotype has a count of ten or more. Trimming stripped 1 base from V and 1 base from J, with 14 bases between. CDR1 and CDR2 from the germline V gene are LGHNA and YSLEER. The CDR3 length is 16 residues. Unique molecular identifiers tagged the TCRbeta library. TCRdb analysed the PCR reads with MiXCR anew, one entry per CDR3 protein. Among 70,000 to 95,000 distinct CDR3 sequences listed, 9% to 15% were seen once. This TCR was sampled from a human donor who donated a stem cell graft to a child with inherited bone marrow failure. This chain uses TRBV4-3 with TRBJ2-7; a possible D gene is TRBD2 (5 bases). Sequencing used PBMCs from the stem cell graft donor, obtained from the stem cell graft. The CDR3 region is CASSQGSGRGSYEQYF. CDR3 nucleotides: TGCGCCAGCAGCCAAGGTTCCGGAAGAGGGTCCTACGAGCAGTACTTC.